The clone carrying this TCR beta chain appeared many times. Its target is not known. These data belong to a study of Graves' ophthalmopathy and Graves' hyperthyroidism. Study-wide points: Blood was where most expanded thyroid clonotypes above 0.001 frequency also turned up. The model's ophthalmopathy progression predictions had more than 55% sensitivity and 72.22% specificity.

Amplification of TCR beta CDR3 regions used RNA transcripts. An opening RT-PCR round employed HTBI primers and preceded a second-round multiplex PCR. In TCRdb, the multiplex PCR reads were re-called with MiXCR into one record per CDR3 protein. The sample has 660,000 or so distinct CDR3 sequences, over 40% seen once; the top ten hold about 3.3%. Germline V gene data show CDR1 as LNHDA and CDR2 as SQIVND (reference sequence). Trimming stripped 4 bases from V and 7 bases from J, with 17 bases between. The CDR3 length is 15 residues. Lactation, pregnancy, uncontrolled infections and other autoimmune diseases were all grounds for excluding patients. The PBMCs had their origin in roughly 9.4 ml of fresh peripheral blood.

The V call is TRBV19, the J call TRBJ1-5, with D unresolved. The sequence was obtained from an adult man with Graves' ophthalmopathy. Source material: peripheral blood. CDR3: CASSRLPGKGQPQHF. The CDR3 DNA follows: TGTGCCAGTAGTAGGCTTCCGGGGAAGGGACAGCCCCAGCATTTT.